Following are 24 T cell receptor beta chains from one sample sequenced in a study of cytomegalovirus exposure and HLA in healthy donors. Assay: immunoSEQ multiplex PCR; the TCRdb copy retains only in-frame clones and omits some. The sample includes roughly 260,000 clones, around nine tenths of them seen just once. Sequenced: PBMCs. Every receptor here comes from a young man in good health and CMV-seronegative.

The chain combines TRBV6-1 with TRBJ1-5, with no clear D. The CDR3 runs 12 residues. V was shortened by 2 bases and J by 6 bases, with 5 bases between the two germline ends. The germline gives CDR1 MNHNS, CDR2 SASEGT. CDR3 coding DNA: TGTGCCAGCAGTGAATCTCGTCAGCCCCAGCATTTT. This gives the protein CASSESRQPQHF.

About this clone: The junction does not match germline at one end; this may be a read error. The chain carries TRBV7-8 and TRBJ2-7, with 10 positions matching TRBD2. The CDR3 runs 15 residues. Germline V gene lookup returns CDR1 SGHVS and CDR2 FQNEAQ. CDR3 amino acids: CASSSGTSDSHEQYF. The CDR3 coding sequence is TGTGCCAGCAGCTCAGGGACTAGCGACTCCCACGAGCAGTACTTC.

The V gene is TRBV27, the J gene TRBJ2-7, with D maybe TRBD2 (5 bases). Deletions cut 2 bases from V and 3 bases from J, with 8 bases between. In germline, CDR1 is MNHEY, CDR2 SMNVEV (reference sequence). The CDR3 totals 13 residues. The chain's CDR3 is CASSLGAGYEQYF. The DNA of the CDR3 is TGTGCCAGCAGTTTAGGTGCGGGCTACGAGCAGTACTTC.

The V gene is TRBV7-6, the J gene TRBJ2-7; D might be TRBD1 (5 bases). The CDR3 consists of 13 residues. V shed 4 bases and J shed 2 bases, with 9 bases lying between them. Germline CDR1 is SGHVS and CDR2 is FNYEAQ. The CDR3, as DNA: TGTGCCAGCAGCTCCTACAGGACCTACGAGCAGTACTTC. The encoded protein is CASSSYRTYEQYF.

The DNA for the CDR3 is TGTGCCATCAGTGAGGAGGGTTTCTCTGGAAACACCATATATTTT. It encodes CAISEEGFSGNTIYF. V gene TRBV10-3 combines with J gene TRBJ1-3; no reliable D call. CDR1 and CDR2 from the germline V gene are ENHRY and SYGVKD. The V end lost 2 bases, the J end lost 0 bases, and 8 bases lay between the germline ends. The CDR3 contains 15 residues.

The chain has TRBV7-9 and TRBJ1-2; D may be TRBD1 (5 bases). Germline CDR1 reads SEHNR; CDR2 reads FQNEAQ (reference sequence). V shed 1 base and J shed 9 bases, with 12 bases lying between them. The CDR3 is 13 residues long. The CDR3 DNA reads TGTGCCAGCAGCTTAGTTTGGGGGGAGAGCTACACCTTC. As protein: CASSLVWGESYTF.

The chain carries TRBV5-1 and TRBJ1-5; D is undetermined. V gave up 2 bases and J gave up 4 bases, with 7 bases separating them. Looked up from germline, CDR1 is SGHRS and CDR2 is YFSETQ. This CDR3 is built from 13 residues. CDR3 in DNA: TGCGCCAGCAGCTTTAGAGGGAATCAGCCCCAGCATTTT. It codes for CASSFRGNQPQHF.

The chain has TRBV6-1 and TRBJ1-2; a possible D gene is TRBD1 (5 bases). The germline V gene has CDR1 MNHNS and CDR2 SASEGT. Trimming pared 5 bases from V and 8 bases from J, leaving 6 bases between. CDR3 length equals 10 residues. CDR3 sequence: CASSWTGYTF. In DNA form, the CDR3 reads TGTGCCAGCAGTTGGACAGGCTACACCTTC.

The chain is built from TRBV7-8 and TRBJ1-5; D may be TRBD1 (6 bases). V was pared by 5 bases and J by 9 bases, with 14 bases between. This CDR3 has 13 amino acids. The germline V gene has CDR1 SGHVS and CDR2 FQNEAQ. The DNA of the CDR3 is TGTGCCAGCAGCGTGGGACACGACCGGCCCCAGCATTTT. Its translation: CASSVGHDRPQHF.

V gene TRBV27 combines with J gene TRBJ2-7; D perhaps matches TRBD1 (5 bases). This CDR3 is built from 16 residues. CDR1 and CDR2 (germline): MNHEY, SMNVEV (reference sequence). V lost 0 bases and J lost 0, with 12 bases in between. The CDR3 DNA sequence: TGTGCCAGCAGTTTATCCAGGGCCACCAGCTCCTACGAGCAGTACTTC. The encoded protein is CASSLSRATSSYEQYF.

The rearrangement joins TRBV5-8 to TRBJ2-1, with a weak D call TRBD2 (5 bases). From germline, CDR1 is SGHTS and CDR2 YDEGEE. The CDR3 is made up of 13 amino acids. Trimming left V 5 bases short and J 7 bases short, with 13 bases between. The CDR3 reads CASSNERRNEQFF. The CDR3, as DNA: TGTGCCAGCAGTAACGAGAGGAGGAATGAGCAGTTCTTC.

V usage is TRBV7-9 and J usage is TRBJ2-2; D gene ambiguous. Germline V gene sequence: CDR1 SEHNR, CDR2 FQNEAQ (reference sequence). Between the trimmed V and J ends, which lost 0 bases and 6 bases, there was a span of 11 bases. This CDR3 comprises 15 residues. The chain's CDR3 is CASSLAGVSPGELFF. DNA for the CDR3: TGTGCCAGCAGCTTAGCAGGAGTTAGCCCCGGGGAGCTGTTTTTT.

This clone was picked up one time. The chain links TRBV7-9 to TRBJ2-1; 12 nucleotides agree with TRBD2. Germline CDR1 reads SEHNR; CDR2 reads FQNEAQ (reference sequence). Losses at the gene ends were 5 bases for V and 8 bases for J; bases not matched to a gene: 13. This CDR3 is built from 17 residues. The CDR3 sequence is CASSIPLAGGPADEQFF. DNA of the CDR3: TGTGCCAGCAGCATCCCTCTAGCGGGAGGGCCCGCCGATGAGCAGTTCTTC.

This clone was observed a single time. The chain employs TRBV4-1 and TRBJ1-2, with D uncertain. Germline V CDR1 and CDR2: MGHRA, YSYEKL. CDR3 length: 15 amino acids. V lost 0 bases and J 4 bases, leaving 12 bases between the germline ends. CDR3 in DNA: TGCGCCAGCAGCCAAGATCCCACAGCTCTCTATGGCTACACCTTC. This gives the protein CASSQDPTALYGYTF.

The chain carries TRBV5-1 and TRBJ2-3, with 10 bases identical to TRBD2. The CDR3 length is 18 residues. The germline gives CDR1 SGHRS, CDR2 YFSETQ. Trimming at V came to 3 bases and at J to 5 bases, leaving 15 bases not matched to a gene. The CDR3 region is CASSSLAGGLARGDTQYF. The CDR3 nucleotides read TGCGCCAGCAGCTCTTTAGCGGGGGGTTTGGCGCGGGGAGATACGCAGTATTTT.

The chain uses TRBV28 and TRBJ2-7, with D perhaps TRBD1 (5 bases). Germline V CDR1 and CDR2: MDHEN, SYDVKM. The CDR3 length is 14 residues. Trimming stripped 4 bases from V and 4 bases from J, with 14 bases between. For the CDR3, the DNA is TGTGCCAGCAGTTCTTGGGGCAGATCGTACGAGCAGTACTTC. Its protein is CASSSWGRSYEQYF.

The chain recombines TRBV7-3 with TRBJ2-1; 12 bases align to TRBD2. Germline V CDR1 and CDR2: SGHTA, FQGTGA. The CDR3 extends over 20 amino acids. V lost 1 base and J lost 6; bases outside the gene matches: 16. CDR3 sequence (DNA): TGTGCCAGCAGCTTAAGCTATCTCTCTGGACTAGCGGGAAATATCAATGAGCAGTTCTTC. Protein sequence: CASSLSYLSGLAGNINEQFF.

V and J are TRBV10-3 and TRBJ1-2, with 8 bases identical to TRBD1. This CDR3 contains 13 residues. Germline V gene data show CDR1 as ENHRY and CDR2 as SYGVKD. The junction had 8 bases not matched to a gene; V was cut back by 5 bases and J by 9 bases. CDR3 in amino acids: CAISIETGASYTF. The CDR3 DNA is TGTGCCATCAGTATTGAGACAGGGGCAAGCTACACCTTC.

This rearrangement joins TRBV27 to TRBJ1-1, with TRBD1 identical over 11 bases. With 6 bases clipped from V and 5 bases from J, the junction kept 11 bases outside the gene matches. CDR3 length: 16 amino acids. Germline CDR1 MNHEY, CDR2 SMNVEV (reference sequence). CDR3 DNA: TGTGCCAGCAGCCCACGGACAGGGGGCTTTAGGACTGAAGCTTTCTTT. Translated, it gives CASSPRTGGFRTEAFF.

The V and J genes are TRBV30 and TRBJ2-5, with D uncertain. The CDR3 runs 11 residues. V was clipped by 4 bases and J by 5 bases, with 8 bases between them. From germline, CDR1 is GTSNPN and CDR2 SVGIG (reference sequence). The CDR3 DNA is TGTGCCTGGAAAGACTGGGAGACCCAGTACTTC. It codes for CAWKDWETQYF.

The V call is TRBV7-2, the J call TRBJ2-7; D is possibly TRBD2 (7 bases). This CDR3 has 14 residues. Per the germline V gene, CDR1 is SGHTA and CDR2 is FQGNSA. Trimming cost V 0 bases and J 6 bases, with 12 bases left between them. This chain's CDR3 is CASSLAAGEGEQYF. CDR3 bases: TGTGCCAGCAGCTTAGCGGCAGGGGAGGGCGAGCAGTACTTC.

The J gene is TRBJ2-7, the V gene TRBV6-1, with D possibly TRBD2 on 5 matching bases. Trimming shortened V by 4 bases and J by 7 bases, and 17 bases separated the two germline ends. Germline V gene data show CDR1 as MNHNS and CDR2 as SASEGT. This CDR3 has 14 amino acids. Written as DNA, the CDR3 is TGTGCCAGCAGTGCCCTCGTCGGTGGCGGGGAGCAGTACTTC. Translating it yields CASSALVGGGEQYF.

This rearrangement joins TRBV28 to TRBJ2-7, with a weak D call TRBD2 (6 bases). Germline CDR1 MDHEN, CDR2 SYDVKM. Trimming cost V 2 bases and J 1 base, with 15 bases left between them. This CDR3 spans 16 amino acids. The CDR3 sequence: CASSLRGLIWSYEQYF. The CDR3 nucleotides are TGTGCCAGCAGTTTACGGGGACTCATATGGTCCTACGAGCAGTACTTC. Complete variable domain (other parts from reference TRBV28 and TRBJ2-7): DVKVTQSSRYLVKRTGEKVFLECVQDMDHENMFWYRQDPGLGLRLIYFSYDVKMKEKGDIPEGYSVSREKKERFSLILESASTNQTSMYLCASSLRGLIWSYEQYFGPGTRLTVT.

CDR3 in DNA: TGTGCCATCTCCACAGGCATAAATCAGCCCCAGCATTTT. Amino acids: CAISTGINQPQHF. The chain links TRBV10-3 to TRBJ1-5, with D possibly matching TRBD1 (5 bases). Trimming shortened V by 8 bases and J by 4 bases, and 12 bases separated the two germline ends. The CDR3 length is 13 residues. Germline V gene sequence: CDR1 ENHRY, CDR2 SYGVKD.